The clone carrying this TCR beta chain has just a few counts. Its antigen is undetermined. No donor was unhealthy or non-Caucasian. MiXCR was run by TCRdb on the 5' RACE reads, yielding one entry per CDR3 protein. The sample has hundreds of thousands of distinct CDR3 sequences, 11% to 15% seen once. There are 17 residues in the CDR3. The V gene's germline CDR1 is LGHDT and CDR2 YNNKEL (reference sequence). After removal of 5 bases from V and 3 bases from J, the junction contained 12 bases not matched to a gene. This sample was included in a study of identical twins. General study points: Model-predicted out-of-frame TCR alpha sharing fell below observed values in monozygotic twins. Within cord blood, abundant beta clonotypes carried fewer insertions, but memory repertoires showed no such trend.

The clonotype originates from a young woman in good health. Sequenced material: memory (CD45RO+) T cells sorted from blood. The J gene is TRBJ2-3, the V gene TRBV3-1; 9 bases line up with TRBD2. The CDR3 nucleotides are TGTGCCAGCAGCGCCACATCTAGCGGGGAACGAACAGATACGCAGTATTTT. Amino acids: CASSATSSGERTDTQYF.